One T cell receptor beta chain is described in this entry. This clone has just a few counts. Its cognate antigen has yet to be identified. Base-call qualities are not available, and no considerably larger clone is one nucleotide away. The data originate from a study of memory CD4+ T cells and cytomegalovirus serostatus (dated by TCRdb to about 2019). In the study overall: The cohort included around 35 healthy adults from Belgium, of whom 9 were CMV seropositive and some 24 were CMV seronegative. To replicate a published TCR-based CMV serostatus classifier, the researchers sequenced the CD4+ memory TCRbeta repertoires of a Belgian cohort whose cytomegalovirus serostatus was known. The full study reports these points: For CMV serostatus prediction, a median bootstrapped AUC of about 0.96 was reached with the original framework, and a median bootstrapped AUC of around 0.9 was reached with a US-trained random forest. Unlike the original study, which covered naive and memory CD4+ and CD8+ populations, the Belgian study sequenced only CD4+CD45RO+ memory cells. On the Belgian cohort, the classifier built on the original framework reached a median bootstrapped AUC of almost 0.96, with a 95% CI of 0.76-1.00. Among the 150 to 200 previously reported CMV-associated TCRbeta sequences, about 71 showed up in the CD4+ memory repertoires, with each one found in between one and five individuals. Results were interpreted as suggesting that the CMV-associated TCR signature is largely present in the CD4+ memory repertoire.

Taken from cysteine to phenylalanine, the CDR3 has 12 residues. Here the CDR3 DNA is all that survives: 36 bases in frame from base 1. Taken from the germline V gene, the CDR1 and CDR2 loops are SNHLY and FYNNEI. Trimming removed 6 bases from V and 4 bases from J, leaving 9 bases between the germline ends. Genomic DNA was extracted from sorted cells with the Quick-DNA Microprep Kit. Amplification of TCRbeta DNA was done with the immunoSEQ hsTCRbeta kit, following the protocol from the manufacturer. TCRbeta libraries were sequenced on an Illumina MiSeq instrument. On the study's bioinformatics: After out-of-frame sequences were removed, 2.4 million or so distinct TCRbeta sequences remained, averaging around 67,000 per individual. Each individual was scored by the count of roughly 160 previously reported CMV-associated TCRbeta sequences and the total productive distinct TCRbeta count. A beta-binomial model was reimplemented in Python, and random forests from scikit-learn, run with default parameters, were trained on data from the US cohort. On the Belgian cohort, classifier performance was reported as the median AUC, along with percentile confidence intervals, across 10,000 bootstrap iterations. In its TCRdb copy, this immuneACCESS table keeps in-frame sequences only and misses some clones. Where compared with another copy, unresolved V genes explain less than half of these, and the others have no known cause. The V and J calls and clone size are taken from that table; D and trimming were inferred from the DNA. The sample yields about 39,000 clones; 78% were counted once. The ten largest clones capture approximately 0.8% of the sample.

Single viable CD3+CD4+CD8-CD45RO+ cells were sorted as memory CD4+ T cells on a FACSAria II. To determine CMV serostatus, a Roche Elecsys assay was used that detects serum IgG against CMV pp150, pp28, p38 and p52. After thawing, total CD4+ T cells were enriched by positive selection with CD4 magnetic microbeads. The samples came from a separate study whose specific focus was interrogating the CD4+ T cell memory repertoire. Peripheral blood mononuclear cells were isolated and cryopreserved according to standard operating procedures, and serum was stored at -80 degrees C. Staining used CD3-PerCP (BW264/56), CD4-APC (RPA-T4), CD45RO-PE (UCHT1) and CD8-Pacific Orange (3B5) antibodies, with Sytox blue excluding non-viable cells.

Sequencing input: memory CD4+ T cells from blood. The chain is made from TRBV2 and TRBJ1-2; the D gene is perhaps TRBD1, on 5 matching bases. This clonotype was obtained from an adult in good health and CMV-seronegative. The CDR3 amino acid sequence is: CASSPDSYGYTF. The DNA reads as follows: TGTGCCAGCAGCCCTGACAGCTATGGCTACACCTTC.